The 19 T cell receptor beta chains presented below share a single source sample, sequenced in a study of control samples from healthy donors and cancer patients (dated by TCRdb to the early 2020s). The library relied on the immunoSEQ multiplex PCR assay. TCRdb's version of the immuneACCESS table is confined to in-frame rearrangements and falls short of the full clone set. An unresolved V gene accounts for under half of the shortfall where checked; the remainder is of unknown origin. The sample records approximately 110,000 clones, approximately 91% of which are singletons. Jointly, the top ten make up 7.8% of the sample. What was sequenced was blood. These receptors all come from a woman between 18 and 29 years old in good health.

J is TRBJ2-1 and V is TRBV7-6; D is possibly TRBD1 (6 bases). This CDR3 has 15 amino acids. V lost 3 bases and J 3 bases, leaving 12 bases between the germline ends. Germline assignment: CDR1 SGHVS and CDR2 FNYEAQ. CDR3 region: CASSFTPDSYNEQFF. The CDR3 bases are TGTGCCAGCAGCTTCACACCGGACAGCTACAATGAGCAGTTCTTC.

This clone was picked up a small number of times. The CDR3 here is CASTLGETQYF. In nucleotides, the CDR3 is TGTGCCAGCACCCTTGGAGAGACCCAGTACTTC. The chain couples TRBV7-9 to TRBJ2-5; D call uncertain. Germline CDR1 SEHNR, CDR2 FQNEAQ (reference sequence). Trimming removed 7 bases from V and 4 bases from J, with 7 bases in between. The CDR3 consists of 11 residues.

CDR3 DNA sequence: TGCAGCGTTTCTAGGGTAGCTAACTATGGCTACACCTTC. It is translated as CSVSRVANYGYTF. V and J are TRBV29-1 and TRBJ1-2; D unresolved. Per the germline V gene, CDR1 is SQVTM and CDR2 is ANQGSEA. The V and J ends lost 5 bases and 0 bases respectively, with 10 bases between them. CDR3 length: 13 amino acids.

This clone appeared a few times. The CDR3 here is CASSQRKVNEKLFF. DNA of the CDR3: TGTGCCAGCAGCCAACGGAAGGTTAATGAAAAACTGTTTTTT. This chain links TRBV3-1 (or the pseudogene TRBV3-2) with TRBJ1-4; D gene ambiguous. Germline V gene sequence: CDR1 LGHDT, CDR2 YNNKEL (reference sequence). The CDR3 runs to 14 residues. V was trimmed by 2 bases and J by 4 bases, leaving 8 bases between them.

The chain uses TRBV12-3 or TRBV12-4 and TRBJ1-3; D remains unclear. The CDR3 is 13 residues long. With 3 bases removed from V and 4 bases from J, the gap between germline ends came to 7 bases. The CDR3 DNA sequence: TGTGCCAGCAGTTTCAGTACAGGAAACACCATATATTTT. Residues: CASSFSTGNTIYF.

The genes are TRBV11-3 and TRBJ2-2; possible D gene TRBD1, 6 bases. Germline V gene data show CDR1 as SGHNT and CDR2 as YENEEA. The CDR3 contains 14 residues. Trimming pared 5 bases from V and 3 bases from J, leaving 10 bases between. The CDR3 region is CASSGGLDTGELFF. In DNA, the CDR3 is TGTGCCAGCAGCGGGGGCCTAGACACCGGGGAGCTGTTTTTT.

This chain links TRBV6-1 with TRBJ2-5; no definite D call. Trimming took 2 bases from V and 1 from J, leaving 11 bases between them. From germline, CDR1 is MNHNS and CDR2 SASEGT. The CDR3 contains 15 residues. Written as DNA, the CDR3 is TGTGCCAGCAGTGAAAAGGGAACAGCCCAAGAGACCCAGTACTTC. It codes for CASSEKGTAQETQYF.

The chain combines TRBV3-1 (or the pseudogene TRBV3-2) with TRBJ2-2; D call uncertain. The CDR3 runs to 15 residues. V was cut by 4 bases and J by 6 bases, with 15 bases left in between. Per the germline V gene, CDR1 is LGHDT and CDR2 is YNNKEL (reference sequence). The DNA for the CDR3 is TGTGCCAGCAGCCCCAGCCGTGGGATGCCCGGGGAGCTGTTTTTT. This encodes CASSPSRGMPGELFF.

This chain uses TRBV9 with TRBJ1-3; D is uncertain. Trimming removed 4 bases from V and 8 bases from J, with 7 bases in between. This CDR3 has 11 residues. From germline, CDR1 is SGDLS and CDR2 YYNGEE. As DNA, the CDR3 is TGTGCCAGCAGCATGGGTGACACCATATATTTT. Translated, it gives CASSMGDTIYF.

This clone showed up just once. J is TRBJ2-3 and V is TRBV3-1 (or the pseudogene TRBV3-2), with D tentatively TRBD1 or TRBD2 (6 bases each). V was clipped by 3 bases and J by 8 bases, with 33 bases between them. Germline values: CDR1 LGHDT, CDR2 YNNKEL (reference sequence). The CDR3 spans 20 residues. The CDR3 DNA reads TGTGCCAGCAGCCACACTGACAGGCGACACGGGGGTGGAATAGTAGGTACGCAGTATTTT. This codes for CASSHTDRRHGGGIVGTQYF.

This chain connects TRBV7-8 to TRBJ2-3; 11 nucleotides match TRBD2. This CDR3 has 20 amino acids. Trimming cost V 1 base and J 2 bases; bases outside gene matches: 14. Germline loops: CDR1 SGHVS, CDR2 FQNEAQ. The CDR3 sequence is CASSLGSLGLAVSFTDTQYF. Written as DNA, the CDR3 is TGTGCCAGCAGCTTAGGGTCTTTGGGACTAGCGGTTTCCTTCACAGATACGCAGTATTTT.

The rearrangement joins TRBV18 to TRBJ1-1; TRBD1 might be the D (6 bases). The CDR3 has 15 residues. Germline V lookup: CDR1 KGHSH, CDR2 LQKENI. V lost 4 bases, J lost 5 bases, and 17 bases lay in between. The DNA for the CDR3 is TGTGCCAGCTCACTTAACGGGGGGGCTACGACTGAAGCTTTCTTT. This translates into CASSLNGGATTEAFF. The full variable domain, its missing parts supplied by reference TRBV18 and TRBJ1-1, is NAGVMQNPRHLVRRRGQEARLRCSPMKGHSHVYWYRQLPEEGLKFMVYLQKENIIDESGMPKERFSAEFPKEGPSILRIQQVVRGDSAAYFCASSLNGGATTEAFFGQGTRLTVV.

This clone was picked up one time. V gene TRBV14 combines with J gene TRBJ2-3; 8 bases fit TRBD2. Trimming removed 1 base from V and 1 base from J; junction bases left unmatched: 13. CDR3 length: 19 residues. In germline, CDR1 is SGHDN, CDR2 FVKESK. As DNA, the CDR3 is TGTGCCAGCAGCCAAGGCGGGAGGAAGCGCGGTCCTGGCACAGATACGCAGTATTTT. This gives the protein CASSQGGRKRGPGTDTQYF. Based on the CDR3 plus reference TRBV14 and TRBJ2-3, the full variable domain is EAGVTQFPSHSVIEKGQTVTLRCDPISGHDNLYWYRRVMGKEIKFLLHFVKESKQDESGMPNNRFLAERTGGTYSTLKVQPAELEDSGVYFCASSQGGRKRGPGTDTQYFGPGTRLTVL.

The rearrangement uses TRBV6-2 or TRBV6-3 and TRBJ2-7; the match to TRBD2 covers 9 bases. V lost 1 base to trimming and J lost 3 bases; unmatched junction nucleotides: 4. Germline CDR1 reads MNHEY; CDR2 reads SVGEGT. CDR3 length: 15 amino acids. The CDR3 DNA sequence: TGTGCCAGCAGTTACTATGGCGGGGGGGACTACGAGCAGTACTTC. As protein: CASSYYGGGDYEQYF.

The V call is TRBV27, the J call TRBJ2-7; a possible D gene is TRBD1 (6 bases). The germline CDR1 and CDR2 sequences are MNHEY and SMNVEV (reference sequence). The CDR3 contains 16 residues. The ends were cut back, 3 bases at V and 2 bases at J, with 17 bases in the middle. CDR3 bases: TGTGCCAGCAGTTTTAAGAGACCTGACAGGACCTACGAGCAGTACTTC. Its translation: CASSFKRPDRTYEQYF.

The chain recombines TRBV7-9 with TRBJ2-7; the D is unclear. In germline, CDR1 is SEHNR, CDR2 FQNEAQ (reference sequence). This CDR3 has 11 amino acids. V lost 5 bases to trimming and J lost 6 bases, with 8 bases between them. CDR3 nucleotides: TGTGCCAGCAGCCCGATAGGCGAGCAGTACTTC. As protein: CASSPIGEQYF.

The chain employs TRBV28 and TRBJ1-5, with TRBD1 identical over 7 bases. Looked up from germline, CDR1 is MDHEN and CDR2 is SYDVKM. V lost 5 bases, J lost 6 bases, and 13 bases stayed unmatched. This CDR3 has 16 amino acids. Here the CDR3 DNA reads TGTGCCAGCAGTAATATGAGGGACAGCGGACGTCAGCCCCAGCATTTT. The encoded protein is CASSNMRDSGRQPQHF.

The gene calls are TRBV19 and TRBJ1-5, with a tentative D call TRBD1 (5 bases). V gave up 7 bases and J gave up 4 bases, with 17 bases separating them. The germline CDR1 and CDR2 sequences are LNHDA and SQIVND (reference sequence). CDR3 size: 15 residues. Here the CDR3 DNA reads TGTGCCAGTACCCAAAGGGGTAAGCGTAATCAGCCCCAGCATTTT. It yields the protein CASTQRGKRNQPQHF.

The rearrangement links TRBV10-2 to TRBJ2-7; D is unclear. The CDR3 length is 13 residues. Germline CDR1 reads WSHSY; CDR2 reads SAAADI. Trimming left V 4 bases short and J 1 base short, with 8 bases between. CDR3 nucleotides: TGCGCCAGCAGTGGGGGTGGGTCCTACGAGCAGTACTTC. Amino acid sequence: CASSGGGSYEQYF.